One sample yielded the 16 T cell receptor beta chains listed below, sequenced in a study of T cell responses to AZD1222 COVID-19 vaccine. The repertoire was sequenced with immunoSEQ multiplex PCR; TCRdb's copy has only in-frame clones and lacks some. The sample has about 130,000 clones; 91% are singletons. The sample was peripheral blood, taken 28 days after the second AZD1222 dose. These TCRs come from an adult who received the AZD1222 COVID-19 vaccine.

J is TRBJ2-7 and V is TRBV6-5, with D tentatively TRBD2 (6 bases). The CDR3 covers 14 residues. In germline, CDR1 is MNHEY, CDR2 SVGAGI. Trimming removed 6 bases from V and 2 bases from J, with 14 bases in between. The CDR3 sequence: CASRSGTGTYEQYF. The CDR3 bases are TGTGCCAGCAGGTCGGGGACTGGGACCTACGAGCAGTACTTC.

This clone was observed a single time. The rearrangement uses TRBV11-3 and TRBJ2-3; D is possibly TRBD1 or TRBD2 (5 bases each). The length of the CDR3 is 13 residues. V lost 1 base, J lost 4 bases, and 6 bases lay in between. Germline V CDR1 and CDR2: SGHNT, YENEEA. The CDR3 spells CASSLGDADTQYF. The CDR3 DNA reads TGTGCCAGCAGCTTAGGGGACGCAGATACGCAGTATTTT.

The chain uses TRBV6-5 and TRBJ2-7; 8 bases match TRBD1. Trimming took 2 bases from V and 5 from J; bases not matched to a gene: 5. CDR3 size: 14 residues. Per the germline V gene, CDR1 is MNHEY and CDR2 is SVGAGI. CDR3 loop: CASSYTGQGNEQYF. The CDR3 region has the DNA TGTGCCAGCAGTTACACCGGACAGGGCAACGAGCAGTACTTC.

This clone is a singleton in its sample. This chain uses TRBV5-8 with TRBJ1-2; D is undetermined. There are 16 residues in the CDR3. CDR1 and CDR2 from the germline V gene are SGHTS and YDEGEE. The V end was cut by 0 bases, the J end by 2 bases, with 14 bases between. The chain's CDR3 is CASSLGEAAGNYGYTF. In DNA, the CDR3 is TGTGCCAGCAGCTTGGGGGAGGCCGCGGGGAACTATGGCTACACCTTC.

The V call is TRBV5-6, the J call TRBJ2-1; maybe TRBD1 (6 bases). V shed 3 bases and J shed 12 bases, with 10 bases lying between them. CDR1 is SGHDT, CDR2 YYEEEE, per germline. This CDR3 region has 11 residues. This CDR3 is CASSWGQLQFF. CDR3 bases: TGTGCCAGCAGCTGGGGACAATTGCAGTTCTTC.

J is TRBJ2-3 and V is TRBV10-1; 9 bases map to TRBD2. The V gene end was trimmed by 1 base and the J gene end by 2 bases; junction bases not matched to a gene: 10. Germline-derived CDR1 and CDR2 are WNHNN and SYGVQD (reference sequence). The CDR3 has 18 residues. The CDR3: CASSELEREAYNTDTQYF. The CDR3 coding sequence is TGCGCCAGCAGTGAGTTAGAGCGGGAGGCCTATAACACAGATACGCAGTATTTT.

The chain is built from TRBV2 and TRBJ1-3, with a possible D match to TRBD1 (5 bases). The germline CDR1 and CDR2 sequences are SNHLY and FYNNEI. The CDR3 is made up of 14 amino acids. Trimming shortened V by 10 bases and J by 0 bases, and 13 bases separated the two germline ends. CDR3 sequence reads: CATAPGFSGNTIYF. CDR3 nucleotides: TGTGCCACCGCCCCAGGGTTCTCTGGAAACACCATATATTTT.

J is TRBJ1-3 and V is TRBV5-1, with D unclear. CDR1 and CDR2 from the germline V gene are SGHRS and YFSETQ. Trimming took off 0 bases at V and 5 bases at J, with 9 bases between the two ends. This CDR3 is built from 14 residues. The CDR3 loop reads CASSLDGWRNTIYF. As DNA, the CDR3 is TGCGCCAGCAGCTTGGATGGGTGGCGAAACACCATATATTTT.

This chain links TRBV12-5 with TRBJ2-3; 8 positions agree with TRBD1. Germline trimming cut 1 base from V and 2 bases from J; bases unmatched to any gene: 11. This CDR3 contains 18 residues. Germline CDR1 LGHNT, CDR2 FRNRAP. DNA for the CDR3: TGTGCTAGTGGTTTGGCGAAGAAGACAGGGGAACACACAGATACGCAGTATTTT. Translating it yields CASGLAKKTGEHTDTQYF.

Concerning this clone itself: The same CDR3 is also encoded by other DNA sequences in this sample. The V gene is TRBV3-1 (or the pseudogene TRBV3-2), the J gene TRBJ2-7; D is undetermined. The CDR3 runs to 14 residues. Between the trimmed V and J ends, which lost 1 base and 4 bases, there was a span of 11 bases. CDR1 LGHDT and CDR2 YNNKEL come from the germline V gene (reference sequence). CDR3 sequence: CASSQAGASYEQYF. The CDR3 nucleotides read TGTGCCAGCAGCCAAGCGGGTGCGAGTTACGAGCAGTACTTC.

The chain recombines TRBV6-1 with TRBJ1-4; TRBD1 is a possible D gene (6 bases). The germline CDR1 and CDR2 sequences are MNHNS and SASEGT. There are 15 residues in the CDR3. V shed 1 base and J shed 4 bases, with 10 bases lying between them. The CDR3 loop reads CASSEDRALNEKLFF. DNA of the CDR3: TGTGCCAGCAGTGAAGACAGGGCCCTTAATGAAAAACTGTTTTTT.

This chain connects TRBV5-6 to TRBJ1-2; D is possibly TRBD1 (5 bases). The CDR3 extends over 11 amino acids. Germline CDR1 SGHDT, CDR2 YYEEEE. Trimming removed 4 bases from V and 12 bases from J, with 13 bases in between. DNA of the CDR3: TGTGCCAGCAGCAGGGGCTCAGCGGACACCTTC. Protein product: CASSRGSADTF.

This rearrangement joins TRBV28 to TRBJ1-3, with TRBD1 identical over 7 bases. The CDR3 runs 15 residues. Trimming removed 8 bases from V and 6 bases from J; junction bases left unmatched: 13. Germline V CDR1 and CDR2: MDHEN, SYDVKM. CDR3 residues: CASGWDSGGLNTIYF. In DNA form, the CDR3 reads TGTGCCAGCGGATGGGATTCAGGGGGTTTAAACACCATATATTTT. The full variable domain, with the rest looked up from reference TRBV28 and TRBJ1-3, is DVKVTQSSRYLVKRTGEKVFLECVQDMDHENMFWYRQDPGLGLRLIYFSYDVKMKEKGDIPEGYSVSREKKERFSLILESASTNQTSMYLCASGWDSGGLNTIYFGEGSWLTVV.

V usage is TRBV19 and J usage is TRBJ2-5, with TRBD2 identical over 9 bases. Unmatched junction bases numbered 9, after V lost 0 bases and J lost 7 bases. The CDR3 totals 16 residues. Per germline, CDR1 LNHDA and CDR2 SQIVND (reference sequence). DNA for the CDR3: TGTGCCAGTAGTATAGAGGCGCGGGGGGGCATCGGGACCCAGTACTTC. Its translation: CASSIEARGGIGTQYF.

A single count supports this clone. CDR3 in DNA: TGCAGCGTTGAAGGAGGGACGGGACGGCCCGAAGCTTTCTTT. Translated, it gives CSVEGGTGRPEAFF. J is TRBJ1-1 and V is TRBV29-1; D perhaps matches TRBD1 (5 bases). The V end was cut by 1 base, the J end by 8 bases, with 17 bases between. Germline V CDR1 and CDR2: SQVTM, ANQGSEA. The CDR3 totals 14 residues.

The gene calls are TRBV7-9 and TRBJ1-3, with D perhaps TRBD1 (5 bases). The CDR3 loop spans 16 amino acids. Germline assignment: CDR1 SEHNR and CDR2 FQNEAQ (reference sequence). V dropped 1 base and J dropped 4 bases, with 14 bases sitting between them. Here the CDR3 reads CASSLGGGGSGNTIYF. The CDR3 coding sequence is TGTGCCAGCAGCTTAGGGGGCGGAGGGTCCGGAAACACCATATATTTT. Together with reference TRBV7-9 and TRBJ1-3, the CDR3 gives the full variable domain: DTGVSQNPRHKITKRGQNVTFRCDPISEHNRLYWYRQTLGQGPEFLTYFQNEAQLEKSRLLSDRFSAERPKGSFSTLEIQRTEQGDSAMYLCASSLGGGGSGNTIYFGEGSWLTVV.